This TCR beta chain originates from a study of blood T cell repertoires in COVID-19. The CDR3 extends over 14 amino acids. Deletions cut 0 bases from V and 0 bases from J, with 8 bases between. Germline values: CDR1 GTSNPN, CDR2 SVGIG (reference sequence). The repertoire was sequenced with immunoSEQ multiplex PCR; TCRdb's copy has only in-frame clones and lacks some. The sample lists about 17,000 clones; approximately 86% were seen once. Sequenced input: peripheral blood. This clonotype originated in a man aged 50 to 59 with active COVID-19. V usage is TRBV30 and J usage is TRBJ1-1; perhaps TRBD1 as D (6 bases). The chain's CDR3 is CAWSVGAMNTEAFF. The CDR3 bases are TGTGCCTGGAGTGTGGGGGCTATGAACACTGAAGCTTTCTTT. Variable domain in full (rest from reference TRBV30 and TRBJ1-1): SQTIHQWPATLVQPVGSPLSLECTVEGTSNPNLYWYRQAAGRGLQLLFYSVGIGQISSEVPQNLSASRPQDRQFILSSKKLLLSDSGFYLCAWSVGAMNTEAFFGQGTRLTVV.